Shown below are 32 T cell receptor beta chains from a single sample sequenced in a study of blood T cell repertoires in COVID-19. TCRdb's table, derived via immunoSEQ multiplex PCR, lists solely in-frame clones and lacks some. Of 210,000 or so clones in the sample, approximately 91% were seen once. Sequenced: peripheral blood. These receptors were obtained from a woman between 40 and 55 years old with acute or convalescent COVID-19.

This clone is a singleton in its sample. The chain links TRBV10-3 to TRBJ2-5, with 7 bases identical to TRBD1. The CDR3 sequence is 15 residues long. CDR1 is ENHRY and CDR2 is SYGVKD in the germline V gene. V was clipped by 2 bases and J by 3 bases; unmatched bases: 6. The CDR3 sequence: CAISEEGAGEETQYF. The CDR3 DNA reads as TGTGCCATCAGTGAGGAGGGGGCAGGGGAAGAGACCCAGTACTTC.

The chain employs TRBV24-1 and TRBJ2-5; D gene unclear. The CDR3 has 13 amino acids. The V and J ends lost 3 bases and 4 bases respectively, with 8 bases between them. In germline, CDR1 is KGHDR, CDR2 SFDVKD. CDR3 DNA: TGTGCCACCAGTGATAGAGTTCGAGAGACCCAGTACTTC. Amino acid sequence: CATSDRVRETQYF.

This chain links TRBV30 with TRBJ1-4; unclear D gene. This CDR3 comprises 14 residues. Germline values: CDR1 GTSNPN, CDR2 SVGIG (reference sequence). The V end was cut by 2 bases, the J end by 3 bases, with 10 bases between. CDR3 DNA sequence: TGTGCCTGGAGTTCTGGGCCCCCTAATGAAAAACTGTTTTTT. It translates to CAWSSGPPNEKLFF.

The chain uses TRBV19 and TRBJ1-1, with D possibly matching TRBD1 (5 bases). This CDR3 region has 14 residues. Trimming cost V 3 bases and J 1 base, with 9 bases left between them. CDR1 LNHDA and CDR2 SQIVND come from the germline V gene (reference sequence). The CDR3 coding sequence is TGTGCCAGTAGTATGTTGGGGGGGAACACTGAAGCTTTCTTT. Amino acid sequence: CASSMLGGNTEAFF.

The chain is built from TRBV3-1 (or the pseudogene TRBV3-2) and TRBJ1-2, with a possible D match to TRBD1 (5 bases). Trimming shortened V by 4 bases and J by 3 bases, and 15 bases separated the two germline ends. The CDR3 contains 15 residues. The germline V gene has CDR1 LGHDT and CDR2 YNNKEL (reference sequence). The CDR3 loop reads CASSPHGGRDYGYTF. As DNA, the CDR3 is TGTGCCAGCAGCCCCCACGGGGGAAGGGACTATGGCTACACCTTC.

V usage is TRBV30 and J usage is TRBJ1-2; 7 bases line up with TRBD1. This CDR3 region has 13 residues. J was trimmed by 3 bases and V by 1 base; bases with no gene match: 2. The germline CDR1 and CDR2 sequences are GTSNPN and SVGIG (reference sequence). The CDR3 sequence is CAWSGTGYYGYTF. In DNA, the CDR3 is TGTGCCTGGAGTGGGACAGGTTACTATGGCTACACCTTC.

This clone was detected once. This chain connects TRBV5-6 to TRBJ2-3, with 12 bases fitting TRBD1. Trimming took 7 bases from V and 4 from J; bases not matched to a gene: 4. Germline CDR1 reads SGHDT; CDR2 reads YYEEEE. The CDR3 has 14 residues. Here the CDR3 DNA reads TGTGCCAGCGGGGGACAGGGGGCAGCAGATACGCAGTATTTT. Amino acids: CASGGQGAADTQYF.

The V call is TRBV5-1, the J call TRBJ2-2; possibly TRBD1 for D (5 bases). Germline V gene data show CDR1 as SGHRS and CDR2 as YFSETQ. Trimming took off 0 bases at V and 1 base at J, with 13 bases between the two ends. The CDR3 sequence is 17 residues long. The CDR3 DNA reads TGCGCCAGCAGCTTGGGTGAAATACAGGAGAACACCGGGGAGCTGTTTTTT. This codes for CASSLGEIQENTGELFF.

The chain has TRBV29-1 and TRBJ2-1, with 7 positions matching TRBD2. With 2 bases clipped from V and 8 bases from J, the junction kept 9 bases outside the gene matches. CDR1 and CDR2 (germline): SQVTM, ANQGSEA. The CDR3 spans 14 residues. CDR3 DNA: TGCAGCGTTGAATCCTGGACTAGTCGGGATGAGCAGTTCTTC. It translates to CSVESWTSRDEQFF.

V is TRBV5-1 and J is TRBJ2-3, with TRBD1 identical over 7 bases. CDR1 and CDR2 (germline): SGHRS, YFSETQ. CDR3 length: 13 amino acids. The V and J ends lost 4 bases and 4 bases, in that order; junction bases with no gene match: 3. The CDR3 DNA follows: TGCGCCAGCAGCGAGGGACAGCCAGATACGCAGTATTTT. Translation gives CASSEGQPDTQYF. The whole variable domain, remainder taken from reference TRBV5-1 and TRBJ2-3, is KAGVTQTPRYLIKTRGQQVTLSCSPISGHRSVSWYQQTPGQGLQFLFEYFSETQRNKGNFPGRFSGRQFSNSRSEMNVSTLELGDSALYLCASSEGQPDTQYFGPGTRLTVL.

V gene TRBV5-1 combines with J gene TRBJ1-2, with 10 bases identical to TRBD1. This CDR3 region has 14 residues. CDR1 is SGHRS, CDR2 YFSETQ, per germline. After removal of 2 bases from V and 3 bases from J, the junction contained 1 base not matched to a gene. CDR3 loop: CASSLGTGDYGYTF. DNA for the CDR3: TGCGCCAGCAGCTTAGGGACAGGGGACTATGGCTACACCTTC.

This chain uses TRBV11-2 with TRBJ2-2, with TRBD1 as a possible D gene (5 bases). This CDR3 is built from 16 residues. The germline V gene has CDR1 SGHAT and CDR2 FQNNGV. The germline V and J ends were trimmed by 4 bases and 4 bases, with 16 bases remaining between them. CDR3 nucleotides: TGTGCCAGCAGCTCACTCAGGGATCCGGGCACCGGGGAGCTGTTTTTT. It codes for CASSSLRDPGTGELFF.

V usage is TRBV24-1 and J usage is TRBJ1-2; 7 bases align to TRBD1. Looked up from germline, CDR1 is KGHDR and CDR2 is SFDVKD. After removal of 4 bases from V and 10 bases from J, the junction contained 17 bases not matched to a gene. This CDR3 comprises 16 residues. CDR3 in DNA: TGTGCCACCAGTGACACTACCAGACAGGGCACAACCCTCTACACCTTC. This translates into CATSDTTRQGTTLYTF.

V usage is TRBV6-5 and J usage is TRBJ1-1; D is undetermined. Germline V gene sequence: CDR1 MNHEY, CDR2 SVGAGI. CDR3 length: 12 residues. The V end lost 5 bases, the J end lost 5 bases, and 9 bases lay between the germline ends. CDR3 sequence reads: CASSPRFTEAFF. In DNA form, the CDR3 reads TGTGCCAGCAGTCCCCGTTTTACTGAAGCTTTCTTT.

The V call is TRBV30, the J call TRBJ1-1, with a weak D call TRBD1 (5 bases). This CDR3 contains 12 residues. V gave up 5 bases and J gave up 7 bases, with 14 bases separating them. CDR1 is GTSNPN and CDR2 is SVGIG in the germline V gene (reference sequence). The CDR3 region is CAWDQGQSEAFF. CDR3 coding DNA: TGTGCCTGGGACCAAGGACAAAGTGAAGCTTTCTTT.

The V call is TRBV11-2, the J call TRBJ1-4; tentative D call: TRBD1 (5 bases). Germline V CDR1 and CDR2: SGHAT, FQNNGV. Trimming removed 1 base from V and 8 bases from J, with 14 bases in between. There are 15 residues in the CDR3. CDR3 sequence: CASSLAYQEGEKLFF. The DNA of the CDR3 is TGTGCCAGCAGCTTAGCTTACCAGGAGGGGGAAAAACTGTTTTTT.

The V gene is TRBV28, the J gene TRBJ1-4, with 7 positions matching TRBD1. CDR3 length equals 15 residues. V gave up 9 bases and J gave up 2 bases; unmatched junction bases: 9. Per the germline V gene, CDR1 is MDHEN and CDR2 is SYDVKM. CDR3 DNA: TGTGCCAGTAGACCTCCGGACAGGACTAATGAAAAACTGTTTTTT. It codes for CASRPPDRTNEKLFF. Filled out from reference TRBV28 and TRBJ1-4, the complete variable domain reads DVKVTQSSRYLVKRTGEKVFLECVQDMDHENMFWYRQDPGLGLRLIYFSYDVKMKEKGDIPEGYSVSREKKERFSLILESASTNQTSMYLCASRPPDRTNEKLFFGSGTQLSVL.

Points on this clone: Other DNA sequences from this sample encode an identical CDR3 as well. The chain carries TRBV5-1 and TRBJ2-5, with TRBD2 identical over 7 bases. V was clipped by 0 bases and J by 1 base; unmatched bases: 0. Germline V gene data show CDR1 as SGHRS and CDR2 as YFSETQ. This CDR3 region has 14 residues. CDR3 loop: CASSLGGGQETQYF. The CDR3 DNA reads as TGCGCCAGCAGCTTGGGCGGGGGCCAAGAGACCCAGTACTTC.

V is TRBV9 and J is TRBJ2-3, with a weak D call TRBD2 (5 bases). The CDR3 contains 15 residues. V shed 4 bases and J shed 3 bases, with 15 bases lying between them. Germline V CDR1 and CDR2: SGDLS, YYNGEE. DNA for the CDR3: TGTGCCAGCAGCCCCGGAGGTCTGGGGACAGATACGCAGTATTTT. This translates into CASSPGGLGTDTQYF.

The V call is TRBV9, the J call TRBJ1-4; 10 bases map to TRBD1. J was trimmed by 6 bases and V by 4 bases; bases with no gene match: 3. The CDR3 has 14 amino acids. Germline loops: CDR1 SGDLS, CDR2 YYNGEE. CDR3 nucleotide sequence: TGTGCCAGCAGCCTCGGGACAGGGGATGAAAAACTGTTTTTT. Translating it yields CASSLGTGDEKLFF.

The rearrangement links TRBV10-3 to TRBJ2-3, with D possibly being TRBD1 (5 bases). The CDR3 has 13 residues. Between the trimmed V and J ends, which lost 8 bases and 3 bases, there was a span of 12 bases. Germline values: CDR1 ENHRY, CDR2 SYGVKD. CDR3 region: CAIAGLETDTQYF. As DNA, the CDR3 is TGTGCCATCGCAGGGCTGGAGACAGATACGCAGTATTTT.

The DNA for the CDR3 is TGTGCCAGCAGCTTGTCAGGGAACCGCATTGAAGCTTTCTTT. Residues: CASSLSGNRIEAFF. The chain has TRBV5-6 and TRBJ1-1; D may be TRBD1 (5 bases). Germline V lookup: CDR1 SGHDT, CDR2 YYEEEE. This CDR3 has 14 residues. The V end was cut by 1 base, the J end by 7 bases, with 14 bases between.

This chain uses TRBV24-1 with TRBJ1-4, with TRBD1 matching 9 bases. Germline CDR1 reads KGHDR; CDR2 reads SFDVKD. This CDR3 has 17 residues. The ends lost 10 bases at V and 7 bases at J; junction bases unmatched: 18. In DNA, the CDR3 is TGTGCCACTAGCCGGGACAGGGCGGAAAGTGGAGGTGAAAAACTGTTTTTT. As protein: CATSRDRAESGGEKLFF.

This clone was seen once. The rearrangement uses TRBV7-3 and TRBJ2-7, with no clear D. The CDR3 covers 15 residues. Germline lookup yields CDR1 SGHTA and CDR2 FQGTGA. Between the trimmed V and J ends, which lost 1 base and 4 bases, there was a span of 14 bases. CDR3 bases: TGTGCCAGCAGCTTAAGGTTAACAAGTTGGTACGAGCAGTACGTC. As protein: CASSLRLTSWYEQYV.

The J gene is TRBJ1-1, the V gene TRBV4-2, with D unresolved. The CDR3 totals 13 residues. Germline CDR1 LGHNA, CDR2 YNFKEQ. V was clipped by 3 bases and J by 0 bases, with 5 bases between them. The CDR3 sequence is CASSQELNTEAFF. The CDR3 bases are TGTGCCAGCAGCCAGGAGTTGAACACTGAAGCTTTCTTT.

This clone was seen a single time. The rearrangement links TRBV24-1 to TRBJ1-3; D uncertain. The CDR3 has 14 residues. With 3 bases removed from V and 1 base from J, the gap between germline ends came to 6 bases. Germline values: CDR1 KGHDR, CDR2 SFDVKD. The CDR3 reads CATSDAVSGNTIYF. The CDR3 nucleotides are TGTGCCACCAGTGATGCGGTTTCTGGAAACACCATATATTTT.

This clone was counted between two and nine times. The chain combines TRBV21-1 with TRBJ2-7; TRBD2, the table's D call, was not compared with the DNA. TRBV21-1 is recorded as a pseudogene. The CDR3 spans 16 residues. The CDR3 DNA follows: TGTGCCAGCAGCCCCCAAGCCCAGGCCCGGGGGTACGAGCAGTACGTC. Translated, it gives CASSPQAQARGYEQYV.

V gene TRBV4-1 combines with J gene TRBJ2-1; 7 nucleotides match TRBD2. Germline V gene data show CDR1 as MGHRA and CDR2 as YSYEKL. V gave up 1 base and J gave up 6 bases; unmatched junction bases: 6. The CDR3 totals 15 residues. The CDR3 nucleotides are TGCGCCAGCAGCCAAGTACTAGCGCCATTCAATGAGCAGTTCTTC. Its translation is CASSQVLAPFNEQFF.

The chain joins TRBV14 to TRBJ2-2, with D maybe TRBD2 (6 bases). Trimming took off 3 bases at V and 6 bases at J, with 14 bases between the two ends. CDR3 length equals 15 residues. Per the germline V gene, CDR1 is SGHDN and CDR2 is FVKESK. CDR3 bases: TGTGCCAGCAGCCAGCAACTCGGGGGTGCCGGGGAGCTGTTTTTT. Translating it yields CASSQQLGGAGELFF.

The chain links TRBV5-5 to TRBJ1-1, with unresolved D. V dropped 3 bases and J dropped 1 base, with 13 bases sitting between them. The CDR3 is made up of 15 amino acids. CDR1 and CDR2 (germline): SGHKS, YYEKEE (reference sequence). As DNA, the CDR3 is TGTGCCAGCAGCTCACTAACGACGGAGAACACTGAAGCTTTCTTT. Translating it yields CASSSLTTENTEAFF. Filled out from reference TRBV5-5 and TRBJ1-1, the complete variable domain reads DAGVTQSPTHLIKTRGQQVTLRCSPISGHKSVSWYQQVLGQGPQFIFQYYEKEERGRGNFPDRFSARQFPNYSSELNVNALLLGDSALYLCASSSLTTENTEAFFGQGTRLTVV.

Concerning this clone: Other DNA sequences in the sample encode the same CDR3. V usage is TRBV15 and J usage is TRBJ1-2, with D uncertain. CDR1 LNHNV and CDR2 YYDKDF come from the germline V gene (reference sequence). V was trimmed by 0 bases and J by 6 bases, leaving 8 bases between them. This CDR3 region has 13 residues. CDR3 sequence reads: CATSREEGDGYTF. DNA for the CDR3: TGTGCCACCAGCAGAGAGGAGGGAGATGGCTACACCTTC.

V usage is TRBV28 and J usage is TRBJ2-1; D might be TRBD2 (5 bases). V was trimmed by 4 bases and J by 7 bases, leaving 23 bases between them. From germline, CDR1 is MDHEN and CDR2 SYDVKM. The CDR3 runs to 17 residues. CDR3 DNA sequence: TGTGCCAGCAGTTCCCCCTCCCCCCCGGGGAGTCATAATGAGCAGTTCTTC. It encodes CASSSPSPPGSHNEQFF. Full variable domain (missing parts from reference TRBV28 and TRBJ2-1): DVKVTQSSRYLVKRTGEKVFLECVQDMDHENMFWYRQDPGLGLRLIYFSYDVKMKEKGDIPEGYSVSREKKERFSLILESASTNQTSMYLCASSSPSPPGSHNEQFFGPGTRLTVL.